The rows below give T cell receptor beta chains drawn from one sample of a study of T cell repertoires in cytomegalovirus infection. TCRdb ran MiXCR on the reads and lists one entry per CDR3 protein. The sample consists of some 480,000 distinct CDR3 sequences, roughly a third of them appearing once. These receptors have no identified antigens. The specimen was cultured PBMCs, collected from culture after CMV antigen stimulation. These receptors originate from a human donor in good health (CMV status not recorded). Some clones in this sample may be carry-over from other donors' samples. CDR3s include the opening cysteine and the closing phenylalanine or tryptophan.

v_call: TRBV7-2
cdr3_aa: CASSFFWGRADTEAFF

v_call: TRBV10-3
cdr3_aa: CAITTGGTGNTIYF

v_call: TRBV10-3
cdr3_aa: CAISGTGDEQYF

v_call: TRBV4-2
cdr3_aa: CASSQDRRPWRGDSYNEQFF

v_call: TRBV7-2
cdr3_aa: CASSTSVHGNYGYTF

v_call: TRBV11-2
cdr3_aa: CASSLVGGDRGGEQFF

v_call: TRBV11-2
cdr3_aa: CASSPFLSGSGPGELFF

v_call: TRBV6-1
cdr3_aa: CASSRDRDGANVLTF

v_call: TRBV7-2
cdr3_aa: CASSLAGARGNGGYTF

v_call: TRBV28
cdr3_aa: CASSVSTGGSEKLFF

v_call: TRBV7-9
cdr3_aa: CASSFTSGGVGGYTF

v_call: TRBV7-9
cdr3_aa: CASSSLGASYGYTF

v_call: TRBV19
cdr3_aa: CASSAGDTANEKLFF

v_call: TRBV6-1
cdr3_aa: CASAWTGLTDTQYF

v_call: TRBV28
cdr3_aa: CATGSGSGYEQYF

v_call: TRBV7-2
cdr3_aa: CASSLKVASTSTDTQYF

v_call: TRBV20-1
cdr3_aa: CSAISDRGHNEQFF

v_call: TRBV6-6
cdr3_aa: CASSLIGARGDTQYF

v_call: TRBV4-3
cdr3_aa: CASSRTTSGRAAGANVLTF

v_call: TRBV19
cdr3_aa: CASSIRPGNEKLFF

v_call: TRBV7-6
cdr3_aa: CASSSTGTSGRSEQYF

v_call: TRBV7-2
cdr3_aa: CASSRRGGEKLFF

v_call: TRBV12-3/TRBV12-4
cdr3_aa: CASQDSNQPQHF

v_call: TRBV7-9
cdr3_aa: CASSSPGQLSSGNTIYF

v_call: TRBV11-2
cdr3_aa: CASSLVAGGLVDTQYF

v_call: TRBV7-2
cdr3_aa: CASSPGTGGGYNEQFF

v_call: TRBV29-1
cdr3_aa: CSVPFGRTDTQYF

v_call: TRBV5-4
cdr3_aa: CASSLGGAWTGELFF

v_call: TRBV27
cdr3_aa: CASSRGLAGTVSGELFF

v_call: TRBV11-2
cdr3_aa: CASSSAGTDTEAFF

v_call: TRBV5-1
cdr3_aa: CASNQRLANTDTQYF

v_call: TRBV5-1
cdr3_aa: CASSWRESTDTQYF

v_call: TRBV19
cdr3_aa: CASSKIGSTGETQYF

v_call: TRBV7-8
cdr3_aa: CASSLETGLLRTDTQYF

v_call: TRBV4-1
cdr3_aa: CASSPQGPSGGYTF

v_call: TRBV7-3
cdr3_aa: CASSVWDSSNTEAFF

v_call: TRBV6-2/TRBV6-3
cdr3_aa: CASSNLAGWSGEQFF

v_call: TRBV11-3
cdr3_aa: CASSGQLVITDTQYF

v_call: TRBV7-6
cdr3_aa: CASSLVETGLNEQFF

v_call: TRBV29-1
cdr3_aa: CSVKSWGGVKETQYF

v_call: TRBV20-1
cdr3_aa: CSARRYAEAFF